Here is one TCR beta chain with its context. The sample originates from a study of blood T cell repertoires in COVID-19. At the level of the study: The samples span acute and convalescent COVID-19 from the United States, Italy and Spain. In each case, the material was cDNA or gDNA derived from T cells, B-cell-depleted T cells, or PBMCs.

CDR1 and CDR2 (germline): MNHEY, SVGEGT. This CDR3 spans 17 amino acids. J was trimmed by 5 bases and V by 1 base; bases with no gene match: 7. The authors' processing: Cell counts per sample came from amplifying reference gene primers. TCRdb keeps only in-frame clones here, not all; method: immunoSEQ multiplex PCR. That table gives V, J and clone size, and the DNA gave D and trimming. Among about 260,000 clones listed, roughly 88% were seen once. The chain uses TRBV6-2 or TRBV6-3 and TRBJ2-5, with 13 bases matching TRBD2. Input material: peripheral blood. This TCR derives from a human donor in a cohort sampled during active COVID-19. The CDR3 coding sequence is TGTGCCAGCAGTTACTTAAGGACTAGCGGGAGTTGGGAGACCCAGTACTTC. Amino acids: CASSYLRTSGSWETQYF.